This T cell receptor beta chain was profiled in a study of T-cell reconstitution after alpha-beta-depleted transplantation in children. Germline lookup yields CDR1 DFQATT and CDR2 SNEGSKA (reference sequence). The CDR3 consists of 15 residues. After removal of 2 bases from V and 8 bases from J, the junction contained 5 bases not matched to a gene. Unique molecular identifiers tagged the TCRbeta library. TCRdb fed the PCR reads into MiXCR, producing one record per CDR3 protein. The sample records hundreds of thousands of distinct CDR3 sequences, roughly 17% being singletons. This clonotype was counted ten times or more.

The origin of this receptor is a human donor who donated a stem cell graft to a child with acute myeloid leukemia. The V and J genes are TRBV20-1 and TRBJ2-1; 14 bases agree with TRBD2. The specimen was PBMCs from the stem cell graft donor, collected from the stem cell graft. CDR3 residues: CSARTGTSGGDEQFF. CDR3 DNA: TGCAGTGCTAGAACCGGGACTAGCGGGGGCGATGAGCAGTTCTTC.